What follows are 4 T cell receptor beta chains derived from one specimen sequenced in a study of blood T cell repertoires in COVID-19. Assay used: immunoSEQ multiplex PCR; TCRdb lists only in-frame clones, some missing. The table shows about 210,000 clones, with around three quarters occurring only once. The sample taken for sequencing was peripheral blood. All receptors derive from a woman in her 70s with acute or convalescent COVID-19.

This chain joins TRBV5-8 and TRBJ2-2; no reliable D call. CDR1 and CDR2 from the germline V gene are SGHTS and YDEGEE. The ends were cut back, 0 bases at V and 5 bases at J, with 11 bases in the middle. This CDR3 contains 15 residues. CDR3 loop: CASSLGSGATGELFF. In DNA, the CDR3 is TGTGCCAGCAGCTTGGGTAGTGGAGCTACCGGGGAGCTGTTTTTT. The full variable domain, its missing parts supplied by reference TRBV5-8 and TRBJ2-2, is EAGVTQSPTHLIKTRGQQATLRCSPISGHTSVYWYQQALGLGLQFLLWYDEGEERNRGNFPPRFSGRQFPNYSSELNVNALELEDSALYLCASSLGSGATGELFFGEGSRLTVL.

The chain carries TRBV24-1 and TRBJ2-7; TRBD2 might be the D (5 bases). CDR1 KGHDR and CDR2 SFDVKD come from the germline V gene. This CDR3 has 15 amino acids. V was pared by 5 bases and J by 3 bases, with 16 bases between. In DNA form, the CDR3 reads TGTGCCACCAGTGTCCCCCCTCGGGGTAGCTACGAGCAGTACGTC. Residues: CATSVPPRGSYEQYV.

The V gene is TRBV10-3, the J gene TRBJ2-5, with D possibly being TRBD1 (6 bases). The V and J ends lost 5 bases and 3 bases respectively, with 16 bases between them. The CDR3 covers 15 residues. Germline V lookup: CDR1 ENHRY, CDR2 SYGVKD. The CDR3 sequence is CAISTGFSTKETQYF. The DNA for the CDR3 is TGTGCCATCAGTACAGGGTTTTCCACCAAAGAGACCCAGTACTTC.

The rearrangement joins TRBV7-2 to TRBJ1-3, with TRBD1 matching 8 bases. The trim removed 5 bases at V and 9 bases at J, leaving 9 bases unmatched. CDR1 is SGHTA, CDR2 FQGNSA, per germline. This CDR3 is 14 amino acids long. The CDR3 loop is CASSPGQVVGTIYF. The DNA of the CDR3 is TGTGCCAGCAGCCCGGGACAGGTTGTAGGCACCATATATTTT.